This entry features one T cell receptor (beta chain) sequence. Germline is not matched at one junction end, which may reflect a read error. This specimen comes from a study of CD4 and CD8 cells across lung adenocarcinoma regions. CDR3 length equals 14 residues. The germline gives CDR1 MNHNS, CDR2 SASEGT. MiXCR was run by TCRdb on the PCR reads, yielding one entry per CDR3 protein. Of about 23,000 distinct CDR3 sequences detected, 45% to 60% appear once; the ten largest clones hold roughly a fifth. Samples came from patients with localized non-small cell lung adenocarcinoma. The specimen sequenced was CD4+ T cells from the center of a lung tumor. The rearrangement joins TRBV6-1 to TRBJ2-3, with D perhaps TRBD1 (5 bases). The origin of this receptor is a male donor with lung adenocarcinoma. The CD4 and CD8 labels of this study may be unreliable. CDR3 nucleotide sequence: TGTGCGGGGCGTGGCTGCCATGACCAAGATACCCAGTATTTC. Its translation is CAGRGCHDQDTQYF.